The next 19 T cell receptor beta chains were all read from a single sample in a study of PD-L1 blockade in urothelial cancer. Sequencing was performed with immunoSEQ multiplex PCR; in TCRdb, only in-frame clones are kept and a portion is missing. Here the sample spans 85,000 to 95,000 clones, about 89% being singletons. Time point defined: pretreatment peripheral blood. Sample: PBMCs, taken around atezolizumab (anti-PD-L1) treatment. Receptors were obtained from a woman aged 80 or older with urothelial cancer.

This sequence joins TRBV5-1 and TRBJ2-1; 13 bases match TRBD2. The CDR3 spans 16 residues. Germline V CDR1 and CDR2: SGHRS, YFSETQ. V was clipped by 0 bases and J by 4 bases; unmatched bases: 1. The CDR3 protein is CASSLVLAGGYNEQFF. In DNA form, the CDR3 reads TGCGCCAGCAGCTTGGTACTAGCGGGAGGGTACAATGAGCAGTTCTTC.

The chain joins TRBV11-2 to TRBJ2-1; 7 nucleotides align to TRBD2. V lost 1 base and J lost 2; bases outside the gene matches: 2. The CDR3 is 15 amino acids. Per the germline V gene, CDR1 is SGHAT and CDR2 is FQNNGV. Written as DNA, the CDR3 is TGTGCCAGCAGCTTAGCTAGCGGTCCCTACAATGAGCAGTTCTTC. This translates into CASSLASGPYNEQFF.

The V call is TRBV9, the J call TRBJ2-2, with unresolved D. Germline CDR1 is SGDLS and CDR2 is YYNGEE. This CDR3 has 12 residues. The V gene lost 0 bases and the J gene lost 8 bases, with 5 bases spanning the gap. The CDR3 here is CASSVVEGELFF. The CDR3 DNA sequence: TGTGCCAGCAGCGTAGTAGAGGGGGAGCTGTTTTTT. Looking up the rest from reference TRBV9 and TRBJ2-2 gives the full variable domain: DSGVTQTPKHLITATGQRVTLRCSPRSGDLSVYWYQQSLDQGLQFLIQYYNGEERAKGNILERFSAQQFPDLHSELNLSSLELGDSALYFCASSVVEGELFFGEGSRLTVL.

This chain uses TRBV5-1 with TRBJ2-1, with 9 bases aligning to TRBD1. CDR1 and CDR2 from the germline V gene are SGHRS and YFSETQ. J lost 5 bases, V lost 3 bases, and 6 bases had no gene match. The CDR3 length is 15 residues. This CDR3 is CASSSQGARNNEQFF. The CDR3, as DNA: TGCGCCAGCAGCTCACAGGGGGCGCGGAACAATGAGCAGTTCTTC.

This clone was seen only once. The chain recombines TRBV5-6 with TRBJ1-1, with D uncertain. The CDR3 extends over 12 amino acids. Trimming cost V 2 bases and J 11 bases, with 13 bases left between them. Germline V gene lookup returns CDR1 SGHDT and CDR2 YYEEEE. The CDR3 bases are TGTGCCAGCAGCTTTTCTAACGGAGGGGCTTTCTTT. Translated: CASSFSNGGAFF.

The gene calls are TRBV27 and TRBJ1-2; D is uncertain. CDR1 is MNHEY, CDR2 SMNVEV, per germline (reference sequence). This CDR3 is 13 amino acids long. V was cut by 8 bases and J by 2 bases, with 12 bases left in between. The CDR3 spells CASAWRENYGYTF. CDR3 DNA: TGTGCCAGCGCCTGGCGGGAGAACTATGGCTACACCTTC.

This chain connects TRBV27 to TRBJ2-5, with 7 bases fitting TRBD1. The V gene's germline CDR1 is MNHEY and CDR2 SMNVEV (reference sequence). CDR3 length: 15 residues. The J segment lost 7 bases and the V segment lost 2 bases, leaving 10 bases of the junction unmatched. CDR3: CASSLGTTSGGTQYF. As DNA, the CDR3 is TGTGCCAGCAGTTTAGGGACGACCTCAGGGGGGACCCAGTACTTC.

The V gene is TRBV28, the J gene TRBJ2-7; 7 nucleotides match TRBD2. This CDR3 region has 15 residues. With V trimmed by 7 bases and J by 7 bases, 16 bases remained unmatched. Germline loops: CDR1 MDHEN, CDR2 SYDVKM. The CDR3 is CASNLGGIGVNEQYF. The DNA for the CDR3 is TGTGCCAGCAACCTCGGGGGGATCGGAGTAAATGAGCAGTACTTC.

The CDR3 protein is CASSRDILSYNEQFF. The CDR3 region has the DNA TGTGCCAGCTCCCGGGACATCCTCTCCTACAATGAGCAGTTCTTC. The gene calls are TRBV18 and TRBJ2-1, with D possibly matching TRBD1 (6 bases). V was pared by 6 bases and J by 0 bases, with 12 bases between. This CDR3 contains 15 residues. Germline CDR1 reads KGHSH; CDR2 reads LQKENI. Full variable domain (outside the CDR3, taken from reference TRBV18 and TRBJ2-1): NAGVMQNPRHLVRRRGQEARLRCSPMKGHSHVYWYRQLPEEGLKFMVYLQKENIIDESGMPKERFSAEFPKEGPSILRIQQVVRGDSAAYFCASSRDILSYNEQFFGPGTRLTVL.

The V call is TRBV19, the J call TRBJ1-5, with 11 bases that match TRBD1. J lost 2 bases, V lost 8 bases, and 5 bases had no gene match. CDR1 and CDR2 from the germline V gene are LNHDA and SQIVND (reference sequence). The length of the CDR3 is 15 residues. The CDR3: CASWTGGAGNQPQHF. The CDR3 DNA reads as TGTGCCAGTTGGACAGGGGGCGCCGGCAATCAGCCCCAGCATTTT.

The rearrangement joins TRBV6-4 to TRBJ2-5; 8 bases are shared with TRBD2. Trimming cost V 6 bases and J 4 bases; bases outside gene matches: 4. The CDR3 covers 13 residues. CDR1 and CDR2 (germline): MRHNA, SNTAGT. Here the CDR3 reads CASRDSGRETQYF. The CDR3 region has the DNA TGTGCCAGCAGAGACAGCGGGAGAGAGACCCAGTACTTC.

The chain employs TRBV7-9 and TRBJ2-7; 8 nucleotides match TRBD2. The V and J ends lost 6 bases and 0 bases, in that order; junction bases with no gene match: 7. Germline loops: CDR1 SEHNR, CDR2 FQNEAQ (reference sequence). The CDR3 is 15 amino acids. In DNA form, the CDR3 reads TGTGCCAGCAGACGAAGCGGGGGTAGCTCCTACGAGCAGTACTTC. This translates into CASRRSGGSSYEQYF.

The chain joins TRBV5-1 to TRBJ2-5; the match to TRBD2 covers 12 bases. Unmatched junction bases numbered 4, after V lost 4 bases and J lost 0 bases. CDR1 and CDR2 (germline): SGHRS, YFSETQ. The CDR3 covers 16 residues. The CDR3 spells CASSPGTSGYQETQYF. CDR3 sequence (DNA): TGCGCCAGCAGCCCCGGGACTAGCGGGTACCAAGAGACCCAGTACTTC. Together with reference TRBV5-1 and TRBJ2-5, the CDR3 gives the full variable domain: KAGVTQTPRYLIKTRGQQVTLSCSPISGHRSVSWYQQTPGQGLQFLFEYFSETQRNKGNFPGRFSGRQFSNSRSEMNVSTLELGDSALYLCASSPGTSGYQETQYFGPGTRLLVL.

CDR3 residues: CASSPGQGRPNYGYTF. CDR3 nucleotides: TGTGCCAGCAGCCCGGGACAGGGGCGACCTAACTATGGCTACACCTTC. J is TRBJ1-2 and V is TRBV5-4; 10 nucleotides align to TRBD1. There are 16 residues in the CDR3. V was pared by 4 bases and J by 0 bases, with 6 bases of the junction left unmatched. Germline CDR1 and CDR2: SGHNT and YYREEE (reference sequence). The entire variable domain, with the rest obtained from reference TRBV5-4 and TRBJ1-2, is as follows: ETGVTQSPTHLIKTRGQQVTLRCSSQSGHNTVSWYQQALGQGPQFIFQYYREEENGRGNFPPRFSGLQFPNYSSELNVNALELDDSALYLCASSPGQGRPNYGYTFGSGTRLTVV.

The CDR3 region has the DNA TGTGCCAGCAGTTTATTCGGAAGGACTAGCGGGAGGCACTCTGGGGCCAACGTCCTGACTTTC. It specifies CASSLFGRTSGRHSGANVLTF. The chain couples TRBV27 to TRBJ2-6; 14 positions match TRBD2. Germline CDR1 and CDR2: MNHEY and SMNVEV (reference sequence). Germline trimming cut 1 base from V and 0 bases from J; bases unmatched to any gene: 8. The CDR3 sequence is 21 residues long.

The DNA for the CDR3 is TGTGCCAGCAGTACCGGGACAGGGGATGTCTACGAGCAGTACTTC. It codes for CASSTGTGDVYEQYF. The V and J genes are TRBV6-1 and TRBJ2-7; 10 nucleotides align to TRBD1. CDR3 size: 15 residues. Per germline, CDR1 MNHNS and CDR2 SASEGT. V shed 5 bases, J shed 3 bases, and the junction held 7 bases outside the gene matches.

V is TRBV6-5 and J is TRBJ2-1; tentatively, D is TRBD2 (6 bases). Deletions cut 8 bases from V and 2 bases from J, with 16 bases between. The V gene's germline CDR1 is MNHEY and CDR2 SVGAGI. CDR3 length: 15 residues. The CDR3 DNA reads TGTGCCAGCCTTGCGGGACCGGGAACCTACAATGAGCAGTTCTTC. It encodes CASLAGPGTYNEQFF.

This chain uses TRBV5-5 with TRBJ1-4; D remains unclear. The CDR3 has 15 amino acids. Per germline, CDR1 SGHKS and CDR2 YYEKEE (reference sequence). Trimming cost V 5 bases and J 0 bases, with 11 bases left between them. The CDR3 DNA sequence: TGTGCCAGCAGTCCTGGAGGGTCAACTAATGAAAAACTGTTTTTT. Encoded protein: CASSPGGSTNEKLFF.

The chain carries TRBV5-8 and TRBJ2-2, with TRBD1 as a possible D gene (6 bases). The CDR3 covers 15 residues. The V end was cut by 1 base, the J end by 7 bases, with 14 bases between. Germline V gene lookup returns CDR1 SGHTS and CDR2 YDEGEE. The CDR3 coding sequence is TGTGCCAGCAGCTTGACTGGGGGCCTTATCGGGGAGCTGTTTTTT. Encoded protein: CASSLTGGLIGELFF.